Listed below are T cell receptor beta chains from one sample, sequenced in a study of blood T cell repertoires in COVID-19. The repertoire was sequenced with immunoSEQ multiplex PCR; TCRdb's copy has only in-frame clones and lacks some. The profile shows 200,000 to 300,000 clones, 86% of them singletons. The material sequenced was peripheral blood. These receptors all stem from a woman aged 80 or over with COVID-19, enrolled during active disease. Each CDR3 is given with its conserved first and last residue. D genes are given only for firm matches. The size field is filled for only some rows; it gives once, few, many or a size class.

d_call,clone_size,j_call,v_call,cdr3_nt,cdr3_aa
NA,few,TRBJ1-1,TRBV28,TGTGCCAGCAGTATCCCACAGGTGAACACTGAAGCTTTCTTT,CASSIPQVNTEAFF
TRBD2,NA,TRBJ2-1,TRBV11-2,TGTGCCAGCCGATCGGCGGGGGGGCCGGGGAATGAGCAGTTCTTC,CASRSAGGPGNEQFF
TRBD2,NA,TRBJ2-1,TRBV6-2/TRBV6-3,TGTGCCAGCAGTTATGATAGCGCTCTAGCGGGGAGGCACAATGAGCAGTTCTTC,CASSYDSALAGRHNEQFF
TRBD2,few,TRBJ2-7,TRBV30,TGTGCCTGGGGAGAAGCGGGGGGCCCCGAGCAGTACTTC,CAWGEAGGPEQYF
NA,NA,TRBJ1-1,TRBV18,TGTGCCAGCTCACCGCTGACGGGGAACACTGAAGCTTTCTTT,CASSPLTGNTEAFF
TRBD1,NA,TRBJ1-2,TRBV9,TGTGCCAGCAGCGGGACAGGGGCTAACTATGGCTACACCTTC,CASSGTGANYGYTF
TRBD1,NA,TRBJ1-5,TRBV6-5,TGTGCCAGCAGAAAGGACCAGGGGGGCAATCAGCCCCAGCATTTT,CASRKDQGGNQPQHF
NA,NA,TRBJ1-5,TRBV28,TGTGCCAGCAGTTACAGGGTTCAGCCCCAGCATTTT,CASSYRVQPQHF
TRBD2,NA,TRBJ2-3,TRBV30,TGTGCTGGAGATAGCGGGGGAGTAGGTGAGACGCAGTATTTT,CAGDSGGVGETQYF
TRBD1,few,TRBJ1-1,TRBV6-1,TGTGCCAGCAGTGAACGGCCCCGGACAGGGGGCTTAGGGTACACTGAAGCTTTCTTT,CASSERPRTGGLGYTEAFF
NA,NA,TRBJ2-6,TRBV4-3,TGCGCCAGCAGCCAGGGCGTGCAGGGGGGTTCTGGGGCCAACGTCCTGACTTTC,CASSQGVQGGSGANVLTF
NA,NA,TRBJ1-5,TRBV11-2,TGTGCCAGCAGCCATAGCGACAGCAATCAGCCCCAGCATTTT,CASSHSDSNQPQHF
NA,NA,TRBJ2-3,TRBV10-2,TGCGCCAGCAGTGATCGGGGGACCACAGATACGCAGTATTTT,CASSDRGTTDTQYF
NA,NA,TRBJ1-4,TRBV6-5,TGTGCCAGCTCGAGGGGGGGATTGTTGGAAAAACTGTTTTTT,CASSRGGLLEKLFF
NA,NA,TRBJ2-7,TRBV7-9,TGTGCCAGCAGCCTGGGGCCCTCCTACGAGCAGTACTTC,CASSLGPSYEQYF
NA,NA,TRBJ1-1,TRBV6-6,TGTGCCAGCGCCATGGAGGGTGCTGCTTCCGGAGCTTTCTTT,CASAMEGAASGAFF
NA,once,TRBJ2-2,TRBV24-1,TGTGCCACCAGTGATTCGGGCAGGGGCGTCACCGGGGAGCTGTTTTTT,CATSDSGRGVTGELFF
TRBD1,NA,TRBJ2-2,TRBV7-3,TGTGCCAGCAGCTCACCTACAGGGGGCACGAGGGCCACCGGGGAGCTGTTTTTT,CASSSPTGGTRATGELFF
NA,NA,TRBJ1-1,TRBV6-2/TRBV6-3,TGTGCCAGCAGTCGGGGGGGCACTGAAGCTTTCTTT,CASSRGGTEAFF
NA,few,TRBJ1-3,TRBV7-9,TGTGCCGTCGGCGGGCAGATCCTATACTCTGGAAACACCATATATTTT,CAVGGQILYSGNTIYF
TRBD1,NA,TRBJ1-2,TRBV3-1/TRBV3-2,TGTGCCAGCAGCCGCGGACAGGTCGAGCGCTACACCTTC,CASSRGQVERYTF
TRBD2,NA,TRBJ2-3,TRBV5-1,TGCGCCAGCAGCCTCGGGACTAGCGGATTCACAGATACGCAGTATTTT,CASSLGTSGFTDTQYF
NA,NA,TRBJ1-5,TRBV18,TGTGCCAGCTCACCATCTCCGGGGGGCGATCAGCCCCAGCATTTT,CASSPSPGGDQPQHF
NA,NA,TRBJ1-4,TRBV5-1,TGCGCCAGCAGCTTGGTGCAGGGTGGGCTTGCAACTAATGAAAAACTGTTTTTT,CASSLVQGGLATNEKLFF
NA,NA,TRBJ1-1,TRBV6-5,TGTGCCAGCAGGATACACAGGGATCAGAGCACTGAAGCTTTCTTT,CASRIHRDQSTEAFF
NA,NA,TRBJ1-5,TRBV6-4,TGTGCCAGCAGTTCACAGGTGAATCAGCCCCAGCATTTT,CASSSQVNQPQHF